One and the same sample provided the 27 T cell receptor beta chains below, sequenced in a study of blood T cells in healthy people across ages. It was with a sample-barcoded 5' primer and a J-beta primer mix that a second PCR of about 6 to 12 cycles was run. TCRdb independently ran MiXCR on the 5' RACE reads; one entry per CDR3 protein. The data show about 1.1 million distinct CDR3 sequences, around two fifths seen once. Sequenced sample: blood. Receptor source: a man aged 18-30 years in good health.

This clonotype was seen more than once but under ten times. The chain links TRBV13 to TRBJ2-7; a weak D match, TRBD1 (6 bases). Trimming took 0 bases from V and 7 from J, leaving 13 bases between them. This CDR3 spans 14 amino acids. CDR1 is PRHDT, CDR2 FYEKMQ, per germline (reference sequence). CDR3 sequence: CASSLGTGSWEQYF. For the CDR3, the DNA is TGTGCCAGCAGCTTAGGTACAGGGTCGTGGGAGCAGTACTTC.

The table lists this clonotype with a few counts. At one boundary the junction diverges from the germline segment, which might be a read error. This sequence joins TRBV12-3 or TRBV12-4 and TRBJ1-2; D is uncertain. The CDR3 has 13 amino acids. The DNA for the CDR3 is TGTGCCAGCAGTGTAGCTTCGCTACGGGGCTACACCTTC. Protein: CASSVASLRGYTF.

This clonotype was seen only a few times. The chain links TRBV21-1 to TRBJ2-7; the D call TRBD1 from the table was never checked on the DNA. TRBV21-1 is shown as a pseudogene. CDR3 size: 15 residues. The CDR3 loop is CASSKKPSRGYEQYF. The CDR3 DNA is TGTGCCAGCAGCAAAAAACCTTCAAGGGGCTACGAGCAGTACTTC.

The chain employs TRBV20-1 and TRBJ2-5; D gene uncertain. The CDR3 contains 11 residues. The V gene's germline CDR1 is DFQATT and CDR2 SNEGSKA (reference sequence). V lost 3 bases, J lost 11 bases, and 13 bases lay in between. CDR3 nucleotides: TGCAGTGCTAGTCCCGGCAATGAGCAGTACTTC. It translates to CSASPGNEQYF.

Of note for this clonotype: The germline gene is not matched at one end of the junction; a read error may be the cause. The chain joins TRBV7-2 to TRBJ2-5; D possibly corresponds to TRBD1 (6 bases). The DNA matches TRBJ2-7 better at its end, which makes the J call doubtful. CDR1 is SGHTA, CDR2 FQGNSA, per germline. CDR3 size: 15 residues. As DNA, the CDR3 is TGTGCCAGCAGCACGACAGGAACTGGCTCCTGCGAGCAGTACTTC. This codes for CASSTTGTGSCEQYF.

This chain links TRBV7-9 with TRBJ1-5; D possibly corresponds to TRBD1 (6 bases). The CDR3 totals 15 residues. V was trimmed by 5 bases and J by 9 bases, leaving 20 bases between them. Germline V gene data show CDR1 as SEHNR and CDR2 as FQNEAQ (reference sequence). CDR3 sequence reads: CASSTSTQGGGPQHF. The CDR3 nucleotides read TGTGCCAGCAGCACAAGCACACAGGGTGGCGGGCCCCAGCATTTT.

This clonotype turned up a few times. The V and J genes are TRBV12-3 or TRBV12-4 and TRBJ2-3; maybe TRBD1 (6 bases). Trimming cost V 7 bases and J 0 bases, with 14 bases left between them. The CDR3 spans 15 residues. The CDR3 DNA sequence: TGTGCCAGCACTAGGGACACCTTAAGCACAGATACGCAGTATTTT. This codes for CASTRDTLSTDTQYF.

This clonotype was recorded a few times. This sequence joins TRBV21-1 and TRBJ1-1. TRBV21-1 corresponds to a pseudogene. CDR3 length equals 15 residues. This chain's CDR3 is CASPPGLQHNTEAFF. DNA of the CDR3: TGTGCCAGCCCCCCAGGACTCCAACATAACACTGAAGCTTTCTTT.

This clonotype was seen a few times. The gene calls are TRBV20-1 and TRBJ1-5, with D possibly matching TRBD1 (5 bases). CDR1 and CDR2 (germline): DFQATT, SNEGSKA (reference sequence). V lost 6 bases and J lost 9, with 18 bases in between. This CDR3 spans 13 amino acids. This CDR3 is CSAGGGDLWPQHF. In nucleotides, the CDR3 is TGCAGTGCCGGAGGAGGGGACCTCTGGCCCCAGCATTTT.

V and J are TRBV29-1 and TRBJ2-2; D is uncertain. The CDR3 covers 11 residues. Looked up from germline, CDR1 is SQVTM and CDR2 is ANQGSEA. V was pared by 4 bases and J by 6 bases, with 6 bases between. The CDR3 DNA reads as TGCAGCGTTGCCCTTTCCGGGGAGCTGTTTTTT. Encoded protein: CSVALSGELFF.

This clonotype was recorded only once. The CDR3 DNA reads as TGTGCCAGCAGTACGGGGCTGTTTAATGAAAAACTGTTTTTT. Translation: CASSTGLFNEKLFF. This rearrangement joins TRBV12-3 or TRBV12-4 to TRBJ1-4; tentative D call: TRBD1 (5 bases). The CDR3 consists of 14 residues. V was shortened by 5 bases and J by 4 bases, with 11 bases between the two germline ends.

The chain recombines TRBV20-1 with TRBJ1-2; TRBD1 might be the D (6 bases). Trimming took off 3 bases at V and 0 bases at J, with 8 bases between the two ends. The CDR3 consists of 13 residues. The germline V gene has CDR1 DFQATT and CDR2 SNEGSKA (reference sequence). The CDR3 DNA sequence: TGCAGTGCTAGTTGGGGGCCTAACTATGGCTACACCTTC. Translating gives CSASWGPNYGYTF.

A note on this clonotype: At one boundary the junction diverges from the germline segment, which might be a read error. The chain is built from TRBV7-9 and TRBJ1-2, with D possibly TRBD1 on 5 matching bases. This CDR3 contains 12 residues. Germline-derived CDR1 and CDR2 are SEHNR and FQNEAQ (reference sequence). The chain's CDR3 is CVSSPVTGGYTF. The DNA of the CDR3 is TGTGTCAGCAGCCCCGTTACAGGTGGCTACACCTTC.

Comments on this clonotype: With a much larger clone just one base away, this may be a read error. This chain links TRBV11-1 with TRBJ2-1; perhaps TRBD2 as D (6 bases). The CDR3 has 15 amino acids. CDR1 and CDR2 from the germline V gene are SGHAT and FQDESV (reference sequence). CDR3 DNA: TGTGCCAGCAGCCCCGGACTAATTAGTTACAATGGGCAGTTCTTC. It yields the protein CASSPGLISYNGQFF.

This clonotype was detected a few times. The CDR3 nucleotides read TGTGCCAGCAGTTGGGCTAGCGGGAAGAATGAGCAGTTCTTC. This codes for CASSWASGKNEQFF. The chain combines TRBV2 with TRBJ2-1, with TRBD2 matching 9 bases. V shed 5 bases and J 7 bases; nucleotides not matched to a gene: 6. This CDR3 is 14 amino acids long. Germline values: CDR1 SNHLY, CDR2 FYNNEI.

The V gene is TRBV6-2 or TRBV6-3, the J gene TRBJ1-2; maybe TRBD1 (6 bases). The V end lost 6 bases, the J end lost 0 bases, and 14 bases lay between the germline ends. The CDR3 sequence is 15 residues long. From germline, CDR1 is MNHEY and CDR2 SVGEGT. The chain's CDR3 is CASSHRDNANYGYTF. The CDR3 nucleotides are TGTGCCAGCAGCCACCGGGACAACGCTAACTATGGCTACACCTTC.

The genes are TRBV27 and TRBJ2-3, with D possibly being TRBD1 or TRBD2 (6 bases each). CDR3 length: 16 amino acids. Deletions cut 6 bases from V and 2 bases from J, with 18 bases between. Germline V gene data show CDR1 as MNHEY and CDR2 as SMNVEV (reference sequence). The CDR3 sequence: CASRSVGGRYTDTQYF. CDR3 nucleotides: TGTGCCAGCAGGTCGGTAGGGGGGAGATACACAGATACGCAGTATTTT.

There are a few counts of this clonotype. V usage is TRBV5-1 and J usage is TRBJ1-1; 7 bases are a match to TRBD1. Germline trimming cut 7 bases from V and 0 bases from J; bases unmatched to any gene: 9. The CDR3 length is 15 residues. Germline V gene sequence: CDR1 SGHRS, CDR2 YFSETQ. CDR3 DNA: TGCGCCAGCCAGGAACAGACAGGGATGAACACTGAAGCTTTCTTT. This encodes CASQEQTGMNTEAFF.

The chain links TRBV29-1 to TRBJ1-1; D might be TRBD1 (5 bases). The CDR3 extends over 13 amino acids. V was clipped by 7 bases and J by 4 bases, with 16 bases between them. The V gene's germline CDR1 is SQVTM and CDR2 ANQGSEA. The CDR3 spells CSAHLWGGTEAFF. The CDR3 region has the DNA TGCAGCGCTCACCTGTGGGGGGGCACTGAAGCTTTCTTT.

Ten or more counts support this clonotype. The chain recombines TRBV10-3 with TRBJ2-7; no definite D call. The CDR3 is 11 amino acids. Looked up from germline, CDR1 is ENHRY and CDR2 is SYGVKD. Deletions cut 0 bases from V and 5 bases from J, with 2 bases between. The CDR3 DNA sequence: TGTGCCATCAGTGAGTCGGACGAGCAGTACTTC. It specifies CAISESDEQYF.

The V call is TRBV7-2, the J call TRBJ1-2; D unresolved. The CDR3 sequence is 14 residues long. Looked up from germline, CDR1 is SGHTA and CDR2 is FQGNSA. Deletions cut 1 base from V and 7 bases from J, with 13 bases between. In DNA form, the CDR3 reads TGTGCCAGCAGCTTAGTCCCAGGTGCCTCTGGCTACACCTTC. This translates into CASSLVPGASGYTF.

This clonotype was seen a few times. This rearrangement joins TRBV25-1 to TRBJ2-3; D ambiguous. V was clipped by 7 bases and J by 1 base, with 6 bases between them. This CDR3 has 12 amino acids. The germline gives CDR1 MGHDK, CDR2 SYGVNS. CDR3 coding DNA: TGTGCCAGCACCTCTCGCACAGATACGCAGTATTTT. As protein: CASTSRTDTQYF.

The V and J genes are TRBV20-1 and TRBJ1-5; D might be TRBD1 (5 bases). CDR1 is DFQATT and CDR2 is SNEGSKA in the germline V gene (reference sequence). V dropped 0 bases and J dropped 2 bases, with 14 bases sitting between them. The CDR3 runs to 16 residues. CDR3 sequence reads: CSARDRRGDRNQPQHF. CDR3 nucleotide sequence: TGCAGTGCTAGAGATCGGCGGGGGGATCGCAATCAGCCCCAGCATTTT.

This rearrangement joins TRBV5-5 to TRBJ1-1; D is unresolved. V lost 4 bases to trimming and J lost 3 bases, with 16 bases between them. Germline lookup yields CDR1 SGHKS and CDR2 YYEKEE (reference sequence). The CDR3 has 15 amino acids. The CDR3 region is CASSPLSSDYTEAFF. The CDR3 DNA reads TGTGCCAGCAGCCCGCTATCTAGTGATTACACTGAAGCTTTCTTT.

This clonotype was seen a handful of times. The gene calls are TRBV13 and TRBJ2-3; 13 bases agree with TRBD2. This CDR3 spans 17 amino acids. The germline gives CDR1 PRHDT, CDR2 FYEKMQ (reference sequence). V lost 3 bases and J lost 2; bases outside the gene matches: 5. The CDR3 DNA reads as TGTGCCAGCAGCTTCGGACTAGCGGGGGAAACCACAGATACGCAGTATTTT. Protein sequence: CASSFGLAGETTDTQYF. Full variable domain (rest looked up from reference TRBV13 and TRBJ2-3): AAGVIQSPRHLIKEKRETATLKCYPIPRHDTVYWYQQGPGQDPQFLISFYEKMQSDKGSIPDRFSAQQFSDYHSELNMSSLELGDSALYFCASSFGLAGETTDTQYFGPGTRLTVL.

The V call is TRBV20-1, the J call TRBJ2-7; 8 bases agree with TRBD2. V gave up 1 base and J gave up 3 bases; unmatched junction bases: 8. Germline assignment: CDR1 DFQATT and CDR2 SNEGSKA (reference sequence). This CDR3 has 15 amino acids. The CDR3 reads CSARGPAGDNYEQYF. DNA of the CDR3: TGCAGTGCTAGAGGCCCAGCGGGGGATAACTACGAGCAGTACTTC.

The DNA of the CDR3 is TGTGCCAGCAGCCAAGAACCGGGTTTTGGAAACACCATATATTTT. Amino acids: CASSQEPGFGNTIYF. The gene calls are TRBV4-2 and TRBJ1-3; D is unclear. The CDR3 covers 15 residues. Per germline, CDR1 LGHNA and CDR2 YNFKEQ. The ends were cut back, 0 bases at V and 3 bases at J, with 9 bases in the middle.